The sequence of this T cell receptor beta chain was determined in a study of identical twins. TCRdb processed the 5' RACE reads anew with MiXCR; each CDR3 protein has one entry. The sample has hundreds of thousands of distinct CDR3 sequences, around 22% seen once; the top ten hold about 0.5%. Study conclusions and caveats: Whereas memory repertoires showed no such difference, abundant cord blood beta clonotypes carried fewer insertions. Sequences that were out-of-frame, alpha and twin-shared displayed an excess of low generation probability. The study found that models underestimated out-of-frame TCR alpha sharing in monozygotic twins. Zero-insertion analyses could be partly confounded by invariant MAIT and iNKT cells.

V lost 3 bases to trimming and J lost 1 base, with 10 bases between them. Germline V gene data show CDR1 as SGDLS and CDR2 as YYNGEE. This CDR3 has 14 residues. On this clonotype: Its antigen remains unidentified.

This sample was shared with a second study, whose subject was yellow fever vaccine responses in identical twins.

The rearrangement joins TRBV9 to TRBJ1-1, with D tentatively TRBD1 (6 bases). The material sequenced was CD4+ T cells sorted from blood. The clonotype was recovered from a woman between 18 and 29 years old in good health. The CDR3 DNA is TGTGCCAGCAGCGCTGGGGGGGCGAACACTGAAGCTTTCTTT. Its protein product is CASSAGGANTEAFF. Variable domain in full (rest from reference TRBV9 and TRBJ1-1): DSGVTQTPKHLITATGQRVTLRCSPRSGDLSVYWYQQSLDQGLQFLIQYYNGEERAKGNILERFSAQQFPDLHSELNLSSLELGDSALYFCASSAGGANTEAFFGQGTRLTVV.